What follows is one T cell receptor beta chain and its context. Its antigen is not identified. The sample belongs to a study of graft-versus-host responses after intestinal transplantation. In the study overall: Each transplant was multivisceral, liver-intestinal, or isolated intestinal. Tacrolimus plus steroids were given to all recipients for approximately 3 years, preceded by anti-thymocyte globulin induction. Notes on the study in general: Across patients carrying graft-donor T cell macrochimerism, allografts held high graft-versus-host to host-versus-graft clonal ratios.

CDR1 and CDR2 (germline): KGHSH, LQKENI. With 0 bases removed from V and 0 bases from J, the gap between germline ends came to 11 bases. The CDR3 consists of 17 residues. Produced via immunoSEQ multiplex PCR; TCRdb's table is partial and in-frame only. The sample shows about 31,000 clones, roughly 80% of them seen only once. Material: unstimulated CD8+ T cells sorted from spleen or lymph node cells, obtained before intestinal transplant. The genes are TRBV18 and TRBJ2-2, with a possible D match to TRBD1 (6 bases). The TCR comes from a human donor who received an intestinal transplant. CDR3 in amino acids: CASSPPTGITNTGELFF. CDR3 in DNA: TGTGCCAGCTCACCACCAACAGGGATAACGAACACCGGGGAGCTGTTTTTT.